The text below deals with one TCR beta chain. The antigen is not known. Using immunoSEQ multiplex PCR, the repertoire was profiled, and TCRdb retains in-frame clones only, with some absent. Of about 120,000 clones in the sample, under 90% were seen once. This sample was included in a study of cytomegalovirus exposure and HLA in healthy donors. V lost 0 bases and J lost 3; bases outside the gene matches: 8. The CDR3 is made up of 16 amino acids. Per germline, CDR1 SGHNT and CDR2 YYREEE (reference sequence). The donors were part of the approximately 130-subject validation cohort, which stood apart from the roughly 670-subject first cohort. Study-wide findings and caveats: A later analysis found first-cohort TCR clusters tended to co-occur in the 120 validation repertoires. In vitro testing confirmed a few CMV-associated chains as specific for CMV antigens. Rare TCR sequences predominated, though certain public TCRs were found in many donors.

This TCR came from a woman between 25 and 40 years old in good health and CMV-seronegative. The J gene is TRBJ2-7, the V gene TRBV5-4; 8 positions match TRBD2. Source material: PBMCs. CDR3 region: CASSLAQRGFDYEQYF. The CDR3 DNA follows: TGTGCCAGCAGCTTGGCCCAGCGGGGGTTCGACTACGAGCAGTACTTC.